This T cell receptor beta chain stems from a study of shared clonotypes between healthy human individuals. Study-wide points: Estimated clonotype richness was generally higher in naive than memory subsets.

Cells designated naive CD8 were CD45RO-negative and were positively selected for CCR7, with terminally differentiated effector memory CD45RA+ cells excluded. TCRdb keeps only in-frame clones here, not all; method: immunoSEQ multiplex PCR. The sample holds a few million clones, roughly 95% seen once. Comment on this clone: The antigen is unknown.

Trimming stripped 5 bases from V and 4 bases from J, with 14 bases between. The CDR3 consists of 14 residues. CDR1 is SEHNR, CDR2 FQNEAQ, per germline (reference sequence). The V and J genes are TRBV7-9 and TRBJ2-5; D is possibly TRBD1 (6 bases). The receptor was isolated from a man between 18 and 35 years old in good health. Some clones in this sample may be carry-over from other donors' samples. Sequenced material: naive CD8+ T cells from PBMCs. CDR3 DNA sequence: TGTGCCAGCAGCAAACCAGGGGCCGCAGAGACCCAGTACTTC. Its protein is CASSKPGAAETQYF.